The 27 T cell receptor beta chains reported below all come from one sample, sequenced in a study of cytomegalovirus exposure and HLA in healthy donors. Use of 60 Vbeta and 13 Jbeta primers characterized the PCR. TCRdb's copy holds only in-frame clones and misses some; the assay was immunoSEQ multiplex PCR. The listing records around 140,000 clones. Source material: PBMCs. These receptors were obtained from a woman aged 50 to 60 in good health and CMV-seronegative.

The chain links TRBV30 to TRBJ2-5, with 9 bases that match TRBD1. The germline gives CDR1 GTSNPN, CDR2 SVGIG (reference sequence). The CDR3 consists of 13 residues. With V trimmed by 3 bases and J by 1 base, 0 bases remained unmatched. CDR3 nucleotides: TGTGCCTGGAGGGGACAGGGCCAAGAGACCCAGTACTTC. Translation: CAWRGQGQETQYF.

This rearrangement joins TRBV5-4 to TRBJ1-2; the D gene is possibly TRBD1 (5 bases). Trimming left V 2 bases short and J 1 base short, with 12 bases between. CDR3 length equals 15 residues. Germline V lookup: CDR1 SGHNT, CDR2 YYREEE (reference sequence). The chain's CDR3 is CASSFVPGHNYGYTF. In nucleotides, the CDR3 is TGTGCCAGCAGCTTCGTCCCAGGGCATAACTATGGCTACACCTTC. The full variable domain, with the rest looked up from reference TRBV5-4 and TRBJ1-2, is ETGVTQSPTHLIKTRGQQVTLRCSSQSGHNTVSWYQQALGQGPQFIFQYYREEENGRGNFPPRFSGLQFPNYSSELNVNALELDDSALYLCASSFVPGHNYGYTFGSGTRLTVV.

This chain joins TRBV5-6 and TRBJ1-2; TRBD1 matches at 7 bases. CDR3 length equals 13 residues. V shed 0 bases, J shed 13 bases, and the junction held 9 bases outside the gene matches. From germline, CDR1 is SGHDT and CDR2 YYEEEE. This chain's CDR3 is CASSLERGLSSTF. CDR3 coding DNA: TGTGCCAGCAGCTTGGAAAGGGGGCTCAGTAGCACCTTC.

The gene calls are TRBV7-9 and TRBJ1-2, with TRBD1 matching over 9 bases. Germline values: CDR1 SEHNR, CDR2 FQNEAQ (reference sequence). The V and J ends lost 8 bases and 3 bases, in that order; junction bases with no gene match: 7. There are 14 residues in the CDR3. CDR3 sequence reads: CASSLGQGHYGYTF. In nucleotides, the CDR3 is TGTGCCAGCTCGCTGGGACAGGGTCACTATGGCTACACCTTC.

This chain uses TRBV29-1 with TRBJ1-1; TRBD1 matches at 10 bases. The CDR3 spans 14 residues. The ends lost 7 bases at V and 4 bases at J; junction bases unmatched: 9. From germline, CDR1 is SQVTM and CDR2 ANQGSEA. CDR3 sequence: CSGRQGARGTEAFF. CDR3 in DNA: TGCAGCGGGAGACAGGGGGCTAGGGGCACTGAAGCTTTCTTT.

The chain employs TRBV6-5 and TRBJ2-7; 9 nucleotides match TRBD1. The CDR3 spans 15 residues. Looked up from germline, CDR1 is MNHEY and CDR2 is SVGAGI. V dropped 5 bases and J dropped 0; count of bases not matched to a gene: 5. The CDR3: CASSRGQGRSYEQYF. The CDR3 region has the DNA TGTGCCAGCAGTAGGGGACAGGGCCGCTCCTACGAGCAGTACTTC.

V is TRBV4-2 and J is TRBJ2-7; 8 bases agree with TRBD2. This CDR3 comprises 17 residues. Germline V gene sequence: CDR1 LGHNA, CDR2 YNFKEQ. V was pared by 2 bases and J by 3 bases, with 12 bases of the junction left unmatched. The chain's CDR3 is CASSQTTIAGHLYEQYF. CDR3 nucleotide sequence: TGTGCCAGCAGCCAAACGACTATAGCGGGACACCTCTACGAGCAGTACTTC.

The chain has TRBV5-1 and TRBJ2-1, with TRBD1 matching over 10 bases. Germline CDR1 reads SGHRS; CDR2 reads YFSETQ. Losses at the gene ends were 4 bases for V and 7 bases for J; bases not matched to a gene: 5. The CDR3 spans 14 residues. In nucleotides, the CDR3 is TGCGCCAGCAGCCAACGGACAGGGGGAAATGAGCAGTTCTTC. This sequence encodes CASSQRTGGNEQFF.

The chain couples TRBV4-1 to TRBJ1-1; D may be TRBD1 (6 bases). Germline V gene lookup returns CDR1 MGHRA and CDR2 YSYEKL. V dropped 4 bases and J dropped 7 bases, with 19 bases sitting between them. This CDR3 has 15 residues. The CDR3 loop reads CASSPPGGRGDEAFF. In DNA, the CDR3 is TGCGCCAGCAGCCCCCCTGGGGGCAGGGGCGATGAAGCTTTCTTT.

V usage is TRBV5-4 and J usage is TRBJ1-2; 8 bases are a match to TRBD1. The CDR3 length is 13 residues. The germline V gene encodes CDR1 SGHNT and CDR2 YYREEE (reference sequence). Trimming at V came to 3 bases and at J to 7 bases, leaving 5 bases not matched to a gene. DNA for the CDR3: TGTGCCAGCAGCTCGCAGGGGGCTGGTGGCTACACCTTC. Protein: CASSSQGAGGYTF.

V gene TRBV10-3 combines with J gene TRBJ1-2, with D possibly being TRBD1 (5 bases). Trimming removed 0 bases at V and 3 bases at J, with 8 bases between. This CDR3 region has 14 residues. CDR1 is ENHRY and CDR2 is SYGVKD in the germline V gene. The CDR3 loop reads CAISESKQDYGYTF. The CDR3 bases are TGTGCCATCAGTGAGTCGAAACAGGACTATGGCTACACCTTC.

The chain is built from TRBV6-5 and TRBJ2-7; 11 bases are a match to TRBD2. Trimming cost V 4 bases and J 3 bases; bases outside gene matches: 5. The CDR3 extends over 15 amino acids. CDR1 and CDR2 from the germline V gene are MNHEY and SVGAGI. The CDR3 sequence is CASSSAGTSGYEQYF. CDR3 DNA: TGTGCCAGCAGTTCCGCCGGGACTAGCGGCTACGAGCAGTACTTC.

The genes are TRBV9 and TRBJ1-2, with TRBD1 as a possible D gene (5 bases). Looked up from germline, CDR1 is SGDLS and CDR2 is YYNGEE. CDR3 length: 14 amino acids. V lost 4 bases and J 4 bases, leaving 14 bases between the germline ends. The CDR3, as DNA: TGTGCCAGCAGCCCCGCGGGGGAGAGCTATGGCTACACCTTC. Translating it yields CASSPAGESYGYTF. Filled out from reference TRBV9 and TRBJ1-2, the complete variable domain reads DSGVTQTPKHLITATGQRVTLRCSPRSGDLSVYWYQQSLDQGLQFLIQYYNGEERAKGNILERFSAQQFPDLHSELNLSSLELGDSALYFCASSPAGESYGYTFGSGTRLTVV.

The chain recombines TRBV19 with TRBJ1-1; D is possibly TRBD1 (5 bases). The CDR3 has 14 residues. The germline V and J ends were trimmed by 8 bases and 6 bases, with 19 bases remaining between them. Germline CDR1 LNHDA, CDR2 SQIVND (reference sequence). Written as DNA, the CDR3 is TGTGCCAGTCTCCAGGGCGGGAGAGATGCTGAAGCTTTCTTT. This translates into CASLQGGRDAEAFF.

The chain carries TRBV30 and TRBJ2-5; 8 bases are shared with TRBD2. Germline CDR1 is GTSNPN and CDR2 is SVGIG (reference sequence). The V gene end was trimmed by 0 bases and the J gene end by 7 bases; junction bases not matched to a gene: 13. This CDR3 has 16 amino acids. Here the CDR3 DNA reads TGTGCCTGGAGTGTACCAAGCGGGAGCCCCCATTTGACCCAGTACTTC. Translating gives CAWSVPSGSPHLTQYF. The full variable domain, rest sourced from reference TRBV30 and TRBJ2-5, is SQTIHQWPATLVQPVGSPLSLECTVEGTSNPNLYWYRQAAGRGLQLLFYSVGIGQISSEVPQNLSASRPQDRQFILSSKKLLLSDSGFYLCAWSVPSGSPHLTQYFGPGTRLLVL.

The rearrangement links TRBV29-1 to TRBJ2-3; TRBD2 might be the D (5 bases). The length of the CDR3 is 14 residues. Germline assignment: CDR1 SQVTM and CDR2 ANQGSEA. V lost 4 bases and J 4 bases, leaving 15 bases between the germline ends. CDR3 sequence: CSVGSSITPDTQYF. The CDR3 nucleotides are TGCAGCGTTGGTTCTAGCATAACCCCAGATACGCAGTATTTT.

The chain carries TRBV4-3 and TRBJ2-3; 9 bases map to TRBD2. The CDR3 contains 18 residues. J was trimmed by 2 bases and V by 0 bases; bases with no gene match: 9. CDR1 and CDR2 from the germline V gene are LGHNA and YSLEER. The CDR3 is CASSQDPYLAGYTDTQYF. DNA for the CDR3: TGCGCCAGCAGCCAAGATCCGTACCTAGCGGGATACACAGATACGCAGTATTTT.

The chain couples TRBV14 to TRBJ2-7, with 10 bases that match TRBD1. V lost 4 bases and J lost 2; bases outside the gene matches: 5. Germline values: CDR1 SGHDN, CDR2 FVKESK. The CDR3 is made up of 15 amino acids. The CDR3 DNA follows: TGTGCCAGCAGCCGGACAGGGGGAAGCACCTACGAGCAGTACTTC. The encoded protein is CASSRTGGSTYEQYF.

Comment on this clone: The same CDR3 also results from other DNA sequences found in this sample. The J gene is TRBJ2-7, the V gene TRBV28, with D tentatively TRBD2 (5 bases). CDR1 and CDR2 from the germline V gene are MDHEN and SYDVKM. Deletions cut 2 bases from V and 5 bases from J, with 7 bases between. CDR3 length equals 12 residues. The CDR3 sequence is CASSLTGNEQYF. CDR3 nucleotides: TGTGCCAGCAGTTTAACGGGGAACGAGCAGTACTTC.

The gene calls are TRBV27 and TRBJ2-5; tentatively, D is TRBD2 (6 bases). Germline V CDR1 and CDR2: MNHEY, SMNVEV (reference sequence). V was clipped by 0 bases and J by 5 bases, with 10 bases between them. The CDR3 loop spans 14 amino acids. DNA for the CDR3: TGTGCCAGCAGTTTATCGGCGGGGCAGGAGACCCAGTACTTC. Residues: CASSLSAGQETQYF.

The CDR3 nucleotides read TGTGCCAGCAGCTTCTCGGGGGGACCCCTTTACGAGCAGTACTTC. It is translated as CASSFSGGPLYEQYF. The rearrangement uses TRBV7-9 and TRBJ2-7; TRBD2 matches at 7 bases. V shed 3 bases and J 4 bases; nucleotides not matched to a gene: 9. Germline values: CDR1 SEHNR, CDR2 FQNEAQ (reference sequence). The CDR3 is 15 residues long.

The CDR3 sequence is CASSVTSGQTEAFF. CDR3 nucleotide sequence: TGTGCCAGCAGCGTAACCTCGGGACAGACTGAAGCTTTCTTT. The chain carries TRBV9 and TRBJ1-1, with 7 bases aligning to TRBD1. Per germline, CDR1 SGDLS and CDR2 YYNGEE. The CDR3 contains 14 residues. Trimming cost V 1 base and J 5 bases; bases outside gene matches: 5.

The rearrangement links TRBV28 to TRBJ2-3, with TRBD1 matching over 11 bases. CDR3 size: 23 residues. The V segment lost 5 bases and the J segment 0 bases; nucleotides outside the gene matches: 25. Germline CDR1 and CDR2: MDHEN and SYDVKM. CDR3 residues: CASSQLYVDRGHTSGFSTDTQYF. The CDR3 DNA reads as TGTGCCAGCAGTCAACTATACGTGGACAGGGGGCATACTAGCGGCTTCAGCACAGATACGCAGTATTTT.

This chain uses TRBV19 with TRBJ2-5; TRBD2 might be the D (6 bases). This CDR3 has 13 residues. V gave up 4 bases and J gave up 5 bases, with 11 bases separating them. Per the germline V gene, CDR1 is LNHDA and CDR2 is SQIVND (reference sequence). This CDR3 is CASSTAGMETQYF. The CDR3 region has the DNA TGTGCCAGTAGTACGGCGGGGATGGAGACCCAGTACTTC.

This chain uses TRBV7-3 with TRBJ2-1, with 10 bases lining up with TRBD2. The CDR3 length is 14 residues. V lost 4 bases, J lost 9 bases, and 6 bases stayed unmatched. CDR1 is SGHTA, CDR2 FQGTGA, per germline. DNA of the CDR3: TGTGCCAGCAGCTCACTAGCGGGGCGACGTGAGCAGTTCTTC. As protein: CASSSLAGRREQFF.

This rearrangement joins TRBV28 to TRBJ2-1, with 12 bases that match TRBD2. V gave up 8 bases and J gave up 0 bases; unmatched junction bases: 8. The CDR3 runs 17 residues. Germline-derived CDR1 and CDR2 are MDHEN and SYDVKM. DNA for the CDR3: TGTGCCAGCCTAGGAGGACTAGCGGGATCCTCCTACAATGAGCAGTTCTTC. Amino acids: CASLGGLAGSSYNEQFF.

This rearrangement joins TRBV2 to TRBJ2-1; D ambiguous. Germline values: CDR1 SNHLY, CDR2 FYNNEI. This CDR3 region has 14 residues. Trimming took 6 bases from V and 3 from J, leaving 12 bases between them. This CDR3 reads CASSLGNVYNEQFF. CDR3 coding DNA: TGTGCCAGCAGCCTCGGTAATGTCTACAATGAGCAGTTCTTC.